The 32 T cell receptor beta chains listed next were all sequenced from one sample in a study of shared clonotypes between healthy human individuals. The protocol was immunoSEQ multiplex PCR, while the TCRdb copy is restricted to in-frame clones and leaves out a portion. The data hold fewer than 2.5 million clones, with over 85% observed a single time. The sample comprised naive CD4+ T cells from PBMCs. Subset described: CD45RA+ positively selected. Receptors originate from a man aged 18 to 30 in good health. Some clones in this sample may be carry-over from other donors' samples.

The V and J genes are TRBV6-5 and TRBJ1-2; the match to TRBD1 covers 7 bases. The V gene end was trimmed by 2 bases and the J gene end by 7 bases; junction bases not matched to a gene: 10. CDR1 and CDR2 (germline): MNHEY, SVGAGI. CDR3 length: 15 amino acids. The CDR3 sequence is CASSYTGQTWRGYTF. DNA for the CDR3: TGTGCCAGCAGTTACACGGGACAGACCTGGCGTGGCTACACCTTC.

This clone was seen a single time. The genes are TRBV7-2 and TRBJ2-1, with TRBD2 identical over 10 bases. J was trimmed by 5 bases and V by 2 bases; bases with no gene match: 3. Germline assignment: CDR1 SGHTA and CDR2 FQGNSA. The CDR3 runs to 15 residues. The CDR3 nucleotides are TGTGCCAGCAGCTTATCAAGCGGGAGGGACAATGAGCAGTTCTTC. Encoded protein: CASSLSSGRDNEQFF.

V and J are TRBV11-2 and TRBJ2-7, with D unclear. V was pared by 9 bases and J by 0 bases, with 12 bases between. Germline CDR1 and CDR2: SGHAT and FQNNGV. This CDR3 contains 13 residues. The CDR3 loop is CASGPVGSYEQYF. CDR3 DNA sequence: TGTGCCAGTGGGCCCGTTGGCTCCTACGAGCAGTACTTC. The whole variable domain, remainder taken from reference TRBV11-2 and TRBJ2-7, is EAGVAQSPRYKIIEKRQSVAFWCNPISGHATLYWYQQILGQGPKLLIQFQNNGVVDDSQLPKDRFSAERLKGVDSTLKIQPAKLEDSAVYLCASGPVGSYEQYFGPGTRLTVT.

This clone has only a few counts. J is TRBJ2-3 and V is TRBV4-1, with 9 nucleotides matching TRBD2. After removal of 0 bases from V and 6 bases from J, the junction contained 16 bases not matched to a gene. The CDR3 runs to 19 residues. Germline CDR1 is MGHRA and CDR2 is YSYEKL. The CDR3 bases are TGCGCCAGCAGCCAAGAACCCGGCGGGCTAGCGGGGAGGATTGATACGCAGTATTTT. Its translation is CASSQEPGGLAGRIDTQYF.

This clone was picked up one time. This rearrangement joins TRBV30 to TRBJ2-2, with D hard to call. Germline assignment: CDR1 GTSNPN and CDR2 SVGIG (reference sequence). Trimming pared 2 bases from V and 0 bases from J, leaving 4 bases between. This CDR3 has 13 amino acids. The CDR3 region is CAWSIPNTGELFF. DNA for the CDR3: TGTGCCTGGAGTATCCCGAACACCGGGGAGCTGTTTTTT.

V is TRBV10-3 and J is TRBJ2-7; D unclear. V lost 0 bases to trimming and J lost 6 bases, with 6 bases between them. CDR3 length: 12 residues. Germline CDR1 reads ENHRY; CDR2 reads SYGVKD. The CDR3, as DNA: TGTGCCATCAGTGAGTCTAGCCGCGAGCAGTACTTC. Its translation: CAISESSREQYF.

The chain recombines TRBV5-1 with TRBJ2-7; D remains unclear. Germline loops: CDR1 SGHRS, CDR2 YFSETQ. This CDR3 spans 12 amino acids. Trimming stripped 1 base from V and 12 bases from J, with 14 bases between. The CDR3 protein is CASSLSGDMRYF. The CDR3 coding sequence is TGCGCCAGCAGCTTGAGTGGAGACATGAGGTACTTC.

The V and J genes are TRBV6-1 and TRBJ1-1; no definite D call. The CDR3 is 13 residues long. V shed 7 bases and J shed 3 bases, with 12 bases lying between them. CDR1 and CDR2 from the germline V gene are MNHNS and SASEGT. CDR3 residues: CASTKSRDTEAFF. Here the CDR3 DNA reads TGTGCCAGCACAAAATCGAGGGACACTGAAGCTTTCTTT.

This sequence joins TRBV10-3 and TRBJ1-1, with a tentative D call TRBD1 (5 bases). CDR1 ENHRY and CDR2 SYGVKD come from the germline V gene. Trimming stripped 4 bases from V and 3 bases from J, with 9 bases between. The CDR3 loop spans 13 amino acids. The CDR3 region is CAISADTYTEAFF. CDR3 DNA: TGTGCCATCAGTGCGGACACTTACACTGAAGCTTTCTTT.

The chain employs TRBV4-1 and TRBJ2-5, with D perhaps matching TRBD2 (5 bases). Germline V gives CDR1 MGHRA, CDR2 YSYEKL. V lost 4 bases to trimming and J lost 4 bases, with 19 bases between them. The CDR3 is 16 amino acids. This CDR3 is CASSLGSGTRGETQYF. CDR3 DNA: TGCGCCAGCAGCCTTGGGAGCGGCACCCGGGGAGAGACCCAGTACTTC.

The chain recombines TRBV28 with TRBJ2-1, with 8 bases identical to TRBD2. Per the germline V gene, CDR1 is MDHEN and CDR2 is SYDVKM. J was trimmed by 7 bases and V by 8 bases; bases with no gene match: 7. The CDR3 extends over 13 amino acids. The chain's CDR3 is CASYTRGENEQFF. The CDR3 nucleotides are TGTGCCAGCTATACGCGGGGGGAGAATGAGCAGTTCTTC.

The chain carries TRBV28 and TRBJ2-7, with unresolved D. Germline CDR1 reads MDHEN; CDR2 reads SYDVKM. Trimming pared 4 bases from V and 0 bases from J, leaving 13 bases between. This CDR3 comprises 15 residues. CDR3 in DNA: TGTGCCAGCAGTTCCACTTTCGGCGGCTCCTACGAGCAGTACTTC. Amino acid sequence: CASSSTFGGSYEQYF.

V and J are TRBV29-1 and TRBJ2-7; D might be TRBD2 (6 bases). The CDR3 is made up of 15 amino acids. The germline V gene encodes CDR1 SQVTM and CDR2 ANQGSEA. Trimming removed 0 bases at V and 7 bases at J, with 19 bases between. The CDR3, as DNA: TGCAGCGTTGAAGAACCCACAGGCTCCCGGGGGGAGCAGTACTTC. As protein: CSVEEPTGSRGEQYF.

The chain has TRBV5-1 and TRBJ1-1; no firm D call. V was trimmed by 1 base and J by 6 bases, leaving 16 bases between them. Germline V gene sequence: CDR1 SGHRS, CDR2 YFSETQ. The CDR3 spans 15 residues. CDR3 nucleotide sequence: TGCGCCAGCAGCTTGCTCGGTAGCGAAGAGGCTGAAGCTTTCTTT. As protein: CASSLLGSEEAEAFF.

This CDR3 reads CASRAGTSLYNEQFF. In DNA, the CDR3 is TGTGCCAGCAGGGCCGGGACTAGCCTCTACAATGAGCAGTTCTTC. V is TRBV27 and J is TRBJ2-1; 9 nucleotides agree with TRBD2. The CDR3 length is 15 residues. Germline CDR1 reads MNHEY; CDR2 reads SMNVEV (reference sequence). J was trimmed by 3 bases and V by 6 bases; bases with no gene match: 6.

This rearrangement joins TRBV9 to TRBJ2-2; D gene unclear. This CDR3 comprises 16 residues. With 4 bases removed from V and 0 bases from J, the gap between germline ends came to 13 bases. Germline loops: CDR1 SGDLS, CDR2 YYNGEE. The CDR3 region is CASSPVGKANTGELFF. As DNA, the CDR3 is TGTGCCAGCAGCCCTGTAGGGAAAGCGAACACCGGGGAGCTGTTTTTT.

This chain joins TRBV5-1 and TRBJ2-3; 13 bases match TRBD2. Per germline, CDR1 SGHRS and CDR2 YFSETQ. The J segment lost 2 bases and the V segment lost 5 bases, leaving 5 bases of the junction unmatched. The CDR3 consists of 16 residues. The CDR3 protein is CASRRTSGSSTDTQYF. CDR3 in DNA: TGCGCCAGCAGAAGGACTAGCGGGAGCTCCACAGATACGCAGTATTTT. Based on the CDR3 plus reference TRBV5-1 and TRBJ2-3, the full variable domain is KAGVTQTPRYLIKTRGQQVTLSCSPISGHRSVSWYQQTPGQGLQFLFEYFSETQRNKGNFPGRFSGRQFSNSRSEMNVSTLELGDSALYLCASRRTSGSSTDTQYFGPGTRLTVL.

The DNA for the CDR3 is TGTGCCAGCAGTGACCCCCCGAACAGGGTAGGGGTTGATGGCTACACCTTC. Amino acids: CASSDPPNRVGVDGYTF. V usage is TRBV6-4 and J usage is TRBJ1-2; maybe TRBD1 (6 bases). CDR3 size: 17 residues. Germline lookup yields CDR1 MRHNA and CDR2 SNTAGT. The V end was cut by 2 bases, the J end by 6 bases, with 22 bases between.

The V and J genes are TRBV7-8 and TRBJ2-3, with 13 positions matching TRBD2. V was pared by 5 bases and J by 4 bases, with 9 bases of the junction left unmatched. The CDR3 consists of 17 residues. Germline V gene lookup returns CDR1 SGHVS and CDR2 FQNEAQ. CDR3 nucleotide sequence: TGTGCCAGCAGCCTACTTGGACTAGCGGGAGAGGCAGATACGCAGTATTTT. Protein: CASSLLGLAGEADTQYF.

CDR3 DNA: TGTGCCAGCAGTTACACTCGGACAGCAACTAATGAAAAACTGTTTTTT. Amino acid sequence: CASSYTRTATNEKLFF. The chain employs TRBV2 and TRBJ1-4; a weak D match, TRBD1 (6 bases). Germline V CDR1 and CDR2: SNHLY, FYNNEI. Trimming removed 5 bases from V and 0 bases from J, with 13 bases in between. The CDR3 is made up of 16 amino acids.

V and J are TRBV18 and TRBJ1-2, with 11 nucleotides matching TRBD1. With 5 bases clipped from V and 4 bases from J, the junction kept 9 bases outside the gene matches. Germline CDR1 and CDR2: KGHSH and LQKENI. The CDR3 is made up of 16 amino acids. CDR3 protein: CASSVSRDRGAYGYTF. The CDR3 DNA reads TGTGCCAGCTCAGTTTCCCGGGACAGGGGGGCCTATGGCTACACCTTC.

The chain combines TRBV5-1 with TRBJ2-7; 10 nucleotides line up with TRBD2. There are 16 residues in the CDR3. Germline V CDR1 and CDR2: SGHRS, YFSETQ. J was trimmed by 3 bases and V by 3 bases; bases with no gene match: 9. As DNA, the CDR3 is TGCGCCAGCAGCTCGTTACCTAGCGGGAGTTTCTACGAGCAGTACTTC. Translated, it gives CASSSLPSGSFYEQYF.

The CDR3 protein is CASSISRPGDYNEQFF. The CDR3 DNA reads as TGTGCCAGTAGTATCTCTCGGCCGGGGGACTACAATGAGCAGTTCTTC. The chain joins TRBV19 to TRBJ2-1; tentatively, D is TRBD2 (6 bases). Germline assignment: CDR1 LNHDA and CDR2 SQIVND (reference sequence). The CDR3 length is 16 residues. V was trimmed by 3 bases and J by 3 bases, leaving 15 bases between them.

This clone appeared a single time. V usage is TRBV19 and J usage is TRBJ1-2; 7 bases match TRBD1. The length of the CDR3 is 16 residues. Germline V CDR1 and CDR2: LNHDA, SQIVND (reference sequence). V was pared by 2 bases and J by 5 bases, with 11 bases of the junction left unmatched. CDR3 DNA: TGTGCCAGTAGTATAACGGGAAGGGGGCGCACATATGGCTACACCTTC. As protein: CASSITGRGRTYGYTF.

The chain has TRBV6-1 and TRBJ2-1; 8 nucleotides align to TRBD1. V lost 4 bases to trimming and J lost 6 bases; unmatched junction nucleotides: 5. CDR3 length equals 14 residues. The germline gives CDR1 MNHNS, CDR2 SASEGT. Written as DNA, the CDR3 is TGTGCCAGCAGTGCCCAACAGGGGGTCAATGAGCAGTTCTTC. Protein: CASSAQQGVNEQFF.

This clone was seen only once. The chain couples TRBV5-1 to TRBJ2-5, with D unresolved. This CDR3 region has 15 residues. The V end lost 4 bases, the J end lost 2 bases, and 15 bases lay between the germline ends. The V gene's germline CDR1 is SGHRS and CDR2 YFSETQ. CDR3 sequence reads: CASSPGSSPQETQYF. CDR3 DNA: TGCGCCAGCAGCCCGGGTAGCTCCCCTCAAGAGACCCAGTACTTC.

The rearrangement uses TRBV29-1 and TRBJ2-3, with D unclear. Germline CDR1 SQVTM, CDR2 ANQGSEA. V lost 7 bases to trimming and J lost 4 bases, with 15 bases between them. The CDR3 length is 13 residues. The chain's CDR3 is CSAGRRTADTQYF. CDR3 bases: TGCAGCGCCGGGCGCCGGACGGCAGATACGCAGTATTTT.

This chain uses TRBV10-3 with TRBJ2-7; tentatively, D is TRBD1 (6 bases). This CDR3 contains 13 residues. The germline gives CDR1 ENHRY, CDR2 SYGVKD. The V gene lost 4 bases and the J gene lost 6 bases, with 13 bases spanning the gap. This chain's CDR3 is CAISGAGASEQYF. In nucleotides, the CDR3 is TGTGCCATCAGTGGGGCAGGGGCTAGCGAGCAGTACTTC.

The chain employs TRBV30 and TRBJ1-3; unclear D gene. V was trimmed by 5 bases and J by 1 base, leaving 6 bases between them. The CDR3 has 12 residues. From germline, CDR1 is GTSNPN and CDR2 SVGIG (reference sequence). CDR3 DNA sequence: TGTGCCTGGGCGGCGTCTGGAAACACCATATATTTT. Its translation is CAWAASGNTIYF.

This chain connects TRBV5-8 to TRBJ2-7, with 9 bases aligning to TRBD1. V lost 1 base, J lost 2 bases, and 7 bases stayed unmatched. This CDR3 has 16 residues. Germline V gene sequence: CDR1 SGHTS, CDR2 YDEGEE. The CDR3 DNA reads as TGTGCCAGCAGCTTGCGGGCACAGGGGGCCCCCTACGAGCAGTACTTC. This translates into CASSLRAQGAPYEQYF.

In this sample, this clone turned up a few times. The V gene is TRBV29-1, the J gene TRBJ1-4; 8 bases map to TRBD1. The CDR3 is made up of 13 amino acids. Germline CDR1 SQVTM, CDR2 ANQGSEA. V lost 4 bases, J lost 8 bases, and 6 bases stayed unmatched. The CDR3 nucleotides are TGCAGCGTTGGGGGGACAGGAAGAGAAAAACTGTTTTTT. The encoded protein is CSVGGTGREKLFF.

As concerns this clone: The same CDR3 is also encoded by other DNA sequences in this sample. The gene calls are TRBV7-2 and TRBJ2-1; no reliable D call. Trimming cost V 2 bases and J 0 bases, with 8 bases left between them. CDR3 size: 15 residues. Germline V gives CDR1 SGHTA, CDR2 FQGNSA. The CDR3 DNA reads TGTGCCAGCAGCTTATCGCGGAGCTCCTACAATGAGCAGTTCTTC. This encodes CASSLSRSSYNEQFF.